Shown below are 20 T cell receptor beta chains from a single sample sequenced in a study of T cell responses to AZD1222 COVID-19 vaccine. Profiling relied on immunoSEQ multiplex PCR, and the TCRdb table lists in-frame clones only, not all of them. The sample consists of more than 20,000 clones, 80% to 90% of them appearing once. Sequenced here: peripheral blood, sampled 28 days after the second AZD1222 dose. These receptors came from an adult who received the AZD1222 COVID-19 vaccine.

The V gene is TRBV3-1 (or the pseudogene TRBV3-2), the J gene TRBJ1-5; D gene ambiguous. The V gene's germline CDR1 is LGHDT and CDR2 YNNKEL (reference sequence). Trimming removed 4 bases from V and 6 bases from J, with 16 bases in between. The CDR3 loop spans 15 amino acids. CDR3 bases: TGTGCCAGCAGCCCGGGGTTCGGGTCTGGTCAGCCCCAGCATTTT. Amino acid sequence: CASSPGFGSGQPQHF.

The rearrangement uses TRBV6-5 and TRBJ2-7; a possible D gene is TRBD1 (6 bases). Germline V lookup: CDR1 MNHEY, CDR2 SVGAGI. The CDR3 length is 13 residues. V lost 4 bases and J lost 9, with 16 bases in between. CDR3 protein: CASSSDTGNMQYF. The CDR3 region has the DNA TGTGCCAGCAGTTCCGATACAGGGAACATGCAGTACTTC.

The V call is TRBV28, the J call TRBJ2-1; D gene uncertain. The CDR3 length is 14 residues. Germline V gene sequence: CDR1 MDHEN, CDR2 SYDVKM. The ends were cut back, 3 bases at V and 9 bases at J, with 15 bases in the middle. This CDR3 reads CASSFPSPEAEQFF. The CDR3 DNA sequence: TGTGCCAGCAGTTTCCCCTCTCCCGAGGCTGAGCAGTTCTTC.

The chain couples TRBV19 to TRBJ2-7, with D perhaps matching TRBD1 (5 bases). CDR3 length: 13 residues. CDR1 is LNHDA, CDR2 SQIVND, per germline (reference sequence). Trimming stripped 4 bases from V and 1 base from J, with 8 bases between. As DNA, the CDR3 is TGTGCCAGTAGTAAGGGGCTATCCTACGAGCAGTACTTC. This translates into CASSKGLSYEQYF.

The J gene is TRBJ2-7, the V gene TRBV6-1, with D hard to call. Germline V gives CDR1 MNHNS, CDR2 SASEGT. The CDR3 length is 13 residues. V was trimmed by 4 bases and J by 0 bases, leaving 7 bases between them. In DNA form, the CDR3 reads TGTGCCAGCAGTGGAGCCCGCTCCTACGAGCAGTACTTC. It specifies CASSGARSYEQYF.

This clone was seen only once. The V and J genes are TRBV9 and TRBJ1-1; D call uncertain. The CDR3 extends over 14 amino acids. CDR1 and CDR2 (germline): SGDLS, YYNGEE. The V end lost 0 bases, the J end lost 6 bases, and 12 bases lay between the germline ends. The DNA of the CDR3 is TGTGCCAGCAGCGTAGCATCAACGGGCGCTGAAGCTTTCTTT. Protein product: CASSVASTGAEAFF.

The rearrangement links TRBV18 to TRBJ1-1, with 7 bases matching TRBD1. The CDR3 runs to 13 residues. Trimming removed 4 bases from V and 4 bases from J; junction bases left unmatched: 3. Germline-derived CDR1 and CDR2 are KGHSH and LQKENI. This CDR3 reads CASSLGQATEAFF. CDR3 DNA sequence: TGTGCCAGCTCACTCGGACAGGCCACTGAAGCTTTCTTT.

The rearrangement links TRBV7-3 to TRBJ2-2; 8 bases line up with TRBD1. Trimming took 3 bases from V and 3 from J; bases not matched to a gene: 3. The CDR3 spans 15 residues. Germline V CDR1 and CDR2: SGHTA, FQGTGA. The CDR3 loop reads CASSFGDRYTGELFF. In DNA form, the CDR3 reads TGTGCCAGCAGCTTCGGGGACAGGTACACCGGGGAGCTGTTTTTT.

This chain connects TRBV27 to TRBJ2-5; 15 bases align to TRBD2. The CDR3 totals 17 residues. In germline, CDR1 is MNHEY, CDR2 SMNVEV (reference sequence). V was pared by 4 bases and J by 3 bases, with 6 bases of the junction left unmatched. The CDR3 DNA is TGTGCCAGCAGTTCTAGGACTAGCGGGAGGGGAGAAGAGACCCAGTACTTC. This sequence encodes CASSSRTSGRGEETQYF.

V and J are TRBV29-1 and TRBJ1-2; 8 positions match TRBD1. CDR1 is SQVTM and CDR2 is ANQGSEA in the germline V gene. The CDR3 is 13 amino acids. V shed 7 bases, J shed 5 bases, and the junction held 9 bases outside the gene matches. The CDR3 coding sequence is TGCAGCGCTACAGGGACAGGACGGTATGGCTACACCTTC. Its translation: CSATGTGRYGYTF.

The gene calls are TRBV6-2 or TRBV6-3 and TRBJ2-3; D gene ambiguous. The V gene lost 6 bases and the J gene lost 3 bases, with 16 bases spanning the gap. This CDR3 contains 15 residues. Looked up from germline, CDR1 is MNHEY and CDR2 is SVGEGT. The DNA for the CDR3 is TGTGCCAGCAGCCCGGACCAGCACACAACAGATACGCAGTATTTT. It encodes CASSPDQHTTDTQYF.

The J gene is TRBJ2-7, the V gene TRBV19; D ambiguous. Germline V lookup: CDR1 LNHDA, CDR2 SQIVND (reference sequence). Deletions cut 5 bases from V and 3 bases from J, with 20 bases between. The CDR3 length is 16 residues. The CDR3 DNA follows: TGTGCCAGTAGTCCGTATGGTGGTGGGTCCTTCTACGAGCAGTACTTC. Protein product: CASSPYGGGSFYEQYF. Full variable domain (rest looked up from reference TRBV19 and TRBJ2-7): DGGITQSPKYLFRKEGQNVTLSCEQNLNHDAMYWYRQDPGQGLRLIYYSQIVNDFQKGDIAEGYSVSREKKESFPLTVTSAQKNPTAFYLCASSPYGGGSFYEQYFGPGTRLTVT.

V is TRBV28 and J is TRBJ1-2, with D tentatively TRBD1 (5 bases). The CDR3 contains 14 residues. Trimming left V 5 bases short and J 0 bases short, with 10 bases between. Germline CDR1 reads MDHEN; CDR2 reads SYDVKM. The CDR3 region has the DNA TGTGCCAGCAGTCAGGACATCGCTAACTATGGCTACACCTTC. Encoded protein: CASSQDIANYGYTF.

This rearrangement joins TRBV5-1 to TRBJ2-6, with D tentatively TRBD1 or TRBD2 (5 bases each). V was clipped by 7 bases and J by 0 bases, with 8 bases between them. The CDR3 has 14 amino acids. Germline V CDR1 and CDR2: SGHRS, YFSETQ. CDR3 in amino acids: CASGDLSGANVLTF. DNA for the CDR3: TGCGCCAGCGGGGACCTCTCTGGGGCCAACGTCCTGACTTTC. The full variable domain, rest sourced from reference TRBV5-1 and TRBJ2-6, is KAGVTQTPRYLIKTRGQQVTLSCSPISGHRSVSWYQQTPGQGLQFLFEYFSETQRNKGNFPGRFSGRQFSNSRSEMNVSTLELGDSALYLCASGDLSGANVLTFGAGSRLTVL.

In the case of this clone: The same CDR3 also results from other DNA sequences found in this sample. The genes are TRBV3-1 (or the pseudogene TRBV3-2) and TRBJ2-1; weak D call: TRBD2 (5 bases). The CDR3 sequence is 13 residues long. Germline CDR1 reads LGHDT; CDR2 reads YNNKEL (reference sequence). Trimming took off 1 base at V and 7 bases at J, with 8 bases between the two ends. CDR3 amino acids: CASSQAGGNEQFF. The DNA for the CDR3 is TGTGCCAGCAGCCAAGCAGGAGGTAATGAGCAGTTCTTC.

The CDR3 region is CASSQLGLNTDTQYF. CDR3 DNA: TGCGCCAGCAGCCAACTCGGACTAAACACAGATACGCAGTATTTT. This chain joins TRBV4-1 and TRBJ2-3; D might be TRBD2 (6 bases). This CDR3 has 15 amino acids. CDR1 and CDR2 from the germline V gene are MGHRA and YSYEKL. Trimming took 2 bases from V and 2 from J, leaving 11 bases between them.

V usage is TRBV3-1 (or the pseudogene TRBV3-2) and J usage is TRBJ1-1; 7 bases agree with TRBD1. J lost 4 bases, V lost 3 bases, and 5 bases had no gene match. Germline values: CDR1 LGHDT, CDR2 YNNKEL (reference sequence). The CDR3 spans 14 residues. Here the CDR3 reads CASSQADRLTEAFF. CDR3 in DNA: TGTGCCAGCAGCCAGGCGGACAGGCTCACTGAAGCTTTCTTT.

This chain links TRBV30 with TRBJ1-5, with D perhaps TRBD1 (6 bases). This CDR3 region has 14 residues. CDR1 GTSNPN and CDR2 SVGIG come from the germline V gene (reference sequence). Trimming pared 4 bases from V and 0 bases from J, leaving 10 bases between. This CDR3 reads CAWNRANSNQPQHF. In DNA, the CDR3 is TGTGCCTGGAACAGGGCTAATAGCAATCAGCCCCAGCATTTT.

J is TRBJ2-2 and V is TRBV18; D might be TRBD1 or TRBD2, each matching 5 bases. Looked up from germline, CDR1 is KGHSH and CDR2 is LQKENI. The ends were cut back, 2 bases at V and 1 base at J, with 8 bases in the middle. The length of the CDR3 is 15 residues. The DNA of the CDR3 is TGTGCCAGCTCACCATCGGGACGGAACACCGGGGAGCTGTTTTTT. Translated: CASSPSGRNTGELFF.

The chain employs TRBV19 and TRBJ2-3; a possible D gene is TRBD2 (5 bases). The CDR3 length is 15 residues. Trimming removed 3 bases at V and 2 bases at J, with 12 bases between. Germline assignment: CDR1 LNHDA and CDR2 SQIVND (reference sequence). CDR3 protein: CASSIGPGNTDTQYF. The DNA for the CDR3 is TGTGCCAGTAGTATCGGTCCGGGGAACACAGATACGCAGTATTTT.